This T cell receptor beta chain is drawn from a study of T-cell reconstitution after alpha-beta-depleted transplantation in children (dated by TCRdb to 2016 to 2017). For context, the study as a whole: Using TCR repertoire profiling, the study quantitatively followed how T-cell immune reconstitution unfolded in children after TCRalphabeta/CD19-depleted allogeneic hematopoietic cell transplantation.

Library prep was done by PCR. The instrument given in TCRdb is Illumina HiSeq 2500. TCR libraries were prepared with molecular barcoding, using unique molecular identifiers to normalize TCRbeta repertoire quantification. Through fastp at Q25 and MiXCR, TCRdb rebuilt clones from the public reads, retaining in-frame beta chains. Rows are unified per CDR3 protein, each entry keeping the most common DNA and genes. The sample profile shows hundreds of thousands of distinct CDR3 sequences; about 10% of them were found once. About 4% of the sample lies in the top ten. This clonotype has a handful of counts. Its antigen has not been determined. One base away there is no much larger clone; base qualities are not given. CDR1 is given as DFQATT and CDR2 as SNEGSKA, both from the germline V gene (reference sequence). V is cut back by 6 bases and J by 5 bases, with 9 bases in the junction unmatched. Spanning cysteine to phenylalanine, the CDR3 consists of 15 amino acids. Only CDR3 DNA remains: 45 bases, in frame from the first base.

The receptor was isolated from a human donor who donated a stem cell graft to a child with acute myeloid leukemia. In this chain, TRBV20-1 is recombined with TRBJ2-5, with 13 central nucleotides matching TRBD2. The sample consisted of PBMCs from the stem cell graft donor, taken from the stem cell graft. The CDR3 protein: CSAPRLAGGWETQYF. The bases read TGCAGTGCGCCCCGACTAGCGGGAGGATGGGAGACCCAGTACTTC.